The clone carrying this TCR beta chain has just a few counts. These data come from a study of cytomegalovirus exposure and HLA in healthy donors. Germline loops: CDR1 SQVTM, CDR2 ANQGSEA. Trimming took off 6 bases at V and 3 bases at J, with 8 bases between the two ends. This CDR3 region has 12 residues. PCR employed 60 Vbeta and 13 Jbeta primers. The method was immunoSEQ multiplex PCR; TCRdb's version includes in-frame clones alone and lacks a portion of them. The sample lists 100,000 to 150,000 clones, around 80% occurring once. The chain combines TRBV29-1 with TRBJ2-2, with no clear D. This TCR was recovered from a woman in her twenties or thirties in good health and CMV-seronegative. The sequenced sample was PBMCs. The DNA for the CDR3 is TGCAGCGTCGGAGATTACACCGGGGAGCTGTTTTTT. It yields the protein CSVGDYTGELFF.